The 15 T cell receptor beta chains presented below share a single source sample, sequenced in a study of T cell responses to AZD1222 COVID-19 vaccine (dated by TCRdb to the early 2020s). Libraries were prepared through the immunoSEQ multiplex PCR assay. TCRdb mirrors the immuneACCESS table, restricted to in-frame sequences. Some clones are absent from its copies; in checked studies, under half trace to an unresolved V gene, and the reason for the others is unknown. Across this sample there are 150,000 or so clones, with 85% to 95% seen only once. Roughly 2% of the sample is taken by the ten largest. The sample's time point, from its label and the paper: baseline before first vaccination. The sample in question was peripheral blood, obtained on day 0 of AZD1222 vaccination. These receptors were taken from an adult in good health.

In nucleotides, the CDR3 is TGCGCCAGCCGGTTGGGTGGGAACACTGAAGCTTTCTTT. Its translation is CASRLGGNTEAFF. V is TRBV10-1 and J is TRBJ1-1; D remains ambiguous. This CDR3 has 13 residues. Trimming cost V 8 bases and J 1 base, with 11 bases left between them. The germline V gene encodes CDR1 WNHNN and CDR2 SYGVQD (reference sequence).

The chain is built from TRBV6-6 and TRBJ1-5, with a weak D call TRBD1 (5 bases). CDR1 and CDR2 (germline): MNHNY, SVGAGI (reference sequence). The CDR3 contains 14 residues. V was trimmed by 6 bases and J by 0 bases, leaving 9 bases between them. DNA of the CDR3: TGTGCCAGCAGGGTCGACAGTAGCAATCAGCCCCAGCATTTT. Protein sequence: CASRVDSSNQPQHF.

The chain recombines TRBV19 with TRBJ1-1; D gene uncertain. Germline V gene data show CDR1 as LNHDA and CDR2 as SQIVND (reference sequence). The germline V and J ends were trimmed by 5 bases and 1 base, with 11 bases remaining between them. The CDR3 is made up of 14 amino acids. CDR3 nucleotide sequence: TGTGCCAGTAGTCCCCCGGGGTGGAACACTGAAGCTTTCTTT. Translation gives CASSPPGWNTEAFF.

The chain couples TRBV11-2 to TRBJ2-2, with D possibly being TRBD1 (5 bases). The V and J ends lost 5 bases and 1 base respectively, with 14 bases between them. From germline, CDR1 is SGHAT and CDR2 FQNNGV. This CDR3 is built from 16 residues. The CDR3 region is CASSRTQGLNTGELFF. The CDR3 bases are TGTGCCAGCAGCCGCACCCAGGGTTTGAACACCGGGGAGCTGTTTTTT.

This clone appeared once. The V gene is TRBV11-3, the J gene TRBJ1-2; D not resolved. Per germline, CDR1 SGHNT and CDR2 YENEEA. The length of the CDR3 is 13 residues. The V and J ends lost 1 base and 8 bases respectively, with 11 bases between them. DNA of the CDR3: TGTGCCAGCAGCTTAGCCATCTTGGGAGGCTACACCTTC. This gives the protein CASSLAILGGYTF.

The chain recombines TRBV7-9 with TRBJ1-1, with no clear D. Germline V gene sequence: CDR1 SEHNR, CDR2 FQNEAQ (reference sequence). CDR3 length: 14 amino acids. V was trimmed by 2 bases and J by 0 bases, leaving 7 bases between them. In nucleotides, the CDR3 is TGTGCCAGCAGCTTATCGGCGTTGAACACTGAAGCTTTCTTT. It codes for CASSLSALNTEAFF.

This chain joins TRBV5-4 and TRBJ2-7, with D unresolved. The CDR3 has 14 amino acids. Germline assignment: CDR1 SGHNT and CDR2 YYREEE (reference sequence). The germline V and J ends were trimmed by 0 bases and 2 bases, with 9 bases remaining between them. The chain's CDR3 is CASSLAGGTYEQYF. The CDR3 DNA is TGTGCCAGCAGCTTGGCAGGCGGCACCTACGAGCAGTACTTC. Full variable domain (rest looked up from reference TRBV5-4 and TRBJ2-7): ETGVTQSPTHLIKTRGQQVTLRCSSQSGHNTVSWYQQALGQGPQFIFQYYREEENGRGNFPPRFSGLQFPNYSSELNVNALELDDSALYLCASSLAGGTYEQYFGPGTRLTVT.

The chain uses TRBV7-6 and TRBJ1-1; D gene ambiguous. The germline V gene encodes CDR1 SGHVS and CDR2 FNYEAQ. This CDR3 spans 13 amino acids. V shed 6 bases and J shed 3 bases, with 11 bases lying between them. This CDR3 is CASSSLGDTEAFF. CDR3 nucleotides: TGTGCCAGCAGTTCCCTTGGGGACACTGAAGCTTTCTTT.

The chain uses TRBV3-1 (or the pseudogene TRBV3-2) and TRBJ1-5; tentatively, D is TRBD1 (5 bases). From germline, CDR1 is LGHDT and CDR2 YNNKEL (reference sequence). The CDR3 runs to 14 residues. Trimming cost V 3 bases and J 5 bases, with 11 bases left between them. DNA for the CDR3: TGTGCCAGCAGCCATAGGGGCGTCGATCAGCCCCAGCATTTT. Amino acid sequence: CASSHRGVDQPQHF.

The chain combines TRBV10-3 with TRBJ2-7, with 7 bases lining up with TRBD2. CDR1 and CDR2 from the germline V gene are ENHRY and SYGVKD. V was pared by 0 bases and J by 4 bases, with 12 bases of the junction left unmatched. The CDR3 is 17 amino acids. CDR3 protein: CAISESMASGPHYEQYF. The DNA of the CDR3 is TGTGCCATCAGTGAGTCGATGGCTAGCGGACCTCATTACGAGCAGTACTTC.

CDR3 nucleotides: TGTGCCAGCAGTGTTTCAGGGGGGGACACTGAAGCTTTCTTT. It is translated as CASSVSGGDTEAFF. This rearrangement joins TRBV25-1 to TRBJ1-1, with 7 bases matching TRBD1. The germline V gene has CDR1 MGHDK and CDR2 SYGVNS. J gave up 3 bases and V 4 bases, and 5 bases lay outside the gene matches. The CDR3 sequence is 14 residues long.

The chain has TRBV7-8 and TRBJ1-5, with a possible D match to TRBD1 (5 bases). The V gene's germline CDR1 is SGHVS and CDR2 FQNEAQ. V was pared by 5 bases and J by 7 bases, with 15 bases between. CDR3 length: 14 amino acids. The CDR3 region has the DNA TGTGCCAGCAGCGGGGGGGAGGGGTTCCAGCCCCAGCATTTT. Its translation is CASSGGEGFQPQHF.

This clone was detected only once. This chain uses TRBV18 with TRBJ1-6; D is unresolved. Germline loops: CDR1 KGHSH, CDR2 LQKENI. Trimming removed 3 bases from V and 7 bases from J, with 13 bases in between. The CDR3 totals 15 residues. The DNA of the CDR3 is TGTGCCAGCTCACCGGCCGTTGGGGTCAATTCACCCCTCCACTTT. It translates to CASSPAVGVNSPLHF.

This clone was seen a single time. The V call is TRBV7-9, the J call TRBJ1-1; 7 bases fit TRBD1. Germline V gene data show CDR1 as SEHNR and CDR2 as FQNEAQ (reference sequence). With 3 bases clipped from V and 3 bases from J, the junction kept 4 bases outside the gene matches. This CDR3 has 14 amino acids. Written as DNA, the CDR3 is TGTGCCAGCAGCTTGACAGGGAAGTACACTGAAGCTTTCTTT. As protein: CASSLTGKYTEAFF. Full variable domain (remainder filled in from reference TRBV7-9 and TRBJ1-1): DTGVSQNPRHKITKRGQNVTFRCDPISEHNRLYWYRQTLGQGPEFLTYFQNEAQLEKSRLLSDRFSAERPKGSFSTLEIQRTEQGDSAMYLCASSLTGKYTEAFFGQGTRLTVV.

The J gene is TRBJ1-4, the V gene TRBV9, with D perhaps matching TRBD1 (6 bases). V lost 0 bases to trimming and J lost 7 bases, with 13 bases between them. The CDR3 contains 15 residues. CDR1 and CDR2 from the germline V gene are SGDLS and YYNGEE. The CDR3 DNA reads as TGTGCCAGCAGCGTAGGGCCGGGGGCCGGTGAAAAACTGTTTTTT. It codes for CASSVGPGAGEKLFF.